The 15 T cell receptor beta chains below all came from one sample that was sequenced in a study of blood T cell repertoires in COVID-19. Profiling relied on immunoSEQ multiplex PCR, and the TCRdb table lists in-frame clones only, not all of them. This sample has some 150,000 clones, with approximately 81% found just once. The sample comprised peripheral blood. The receptor set was obtained from a human donor in a cohort sampled during active COVID-19.

The chain has TRBV7-6 and TRBJ1-5; 10 nucleotides agree with TRBD1. The CDR3 has 15 amino acids. Germline V gives CDR1 SGHVS, CDR2 FNYEAQ. The J segment lost 3 bases and the V segment lost 6 bases, leaving 5 bases of the junction unmatched. This CDR3 reads CASSPDRGVNQPQHF. In DNA, the CDR3 is TGTGCCAGCAGTCCGGACAGGGGGGTCAATCAGCCCCAGCATTTT.

This clone was recorded only once. V usage is TRBV30 and J usage is TRBJ1-1, with 9 bases fitting TRBD1. This CDR3 spans 17 amino acids. V was clipped by 0 bases and J by 0 bases; unmatched bases: 8. Germline V CDR1 and CDR2: GTSNPN, SVGIG (reference sequence). The CDR3 protein is CAWSVRDRAIMNTEAFF. CDR3 DNA sequence: TGTGCCTGGAGTGTCCGGGACAGGGCTATCATGAACACTGAAGCTTTCTTT.

V is TRBV27 and J is TRBJ1-2; 7 positions agree with TRBD1. The ends lost 5 bases at V and 2 bases at J; junction bases unmatched: 5. The CDR3 is made up of 14 amino acids. The germline CDR1 and CDR2 sequences are MNHEY and SMNVEV (reference sequence). CDR3: CASSRTGPNYGYTF. In nucleotides, the CDR3 is TGTGCCAGCAGTCGGACAGGACCCAACTATGGCTACACCTTC.

The chain uses TRBV10-3 and TRBJ2-5; TRBD2 might be the D (7 bases). The CDR3 is 13 amino acids. The V and J ends lost 11 bases and 2 bases respectively, with 15 bases between them. Germline CDR1 and CDR2: ENHRY and SYGVKD. The DNA of the CDR3 is TGTGCCCTGAGCGGGACACTTCAAGAGACCCAGTACTTC. Translated: CALSGTLQETQYF.

This rearrangement joins TRBV7-8 to TRBJ1-3, with D possibly being TRBD1 (6 bases). There are 16 residues in the CDR3. CDR1 is SGHVS, CDR2 FQNEAQ, per germline. V was trimmed by 2 bases and J by 0 bases, leaving 11 bases between them. The CDR3: CASSLPRGYSGNTIYF. CDR3 nucleotide sequence: TGTGCCAGCAGCTTACCCAGGGGCTACTCTGGAAACACCATATATTTT.

The gene calls are TRBV7-2 and TRBJ2-1; the D is unclear. Trimming shortened V by 5 bases and J by 7 bases, and 12 bases separated the two germline ends. Germline CDR1 is SGHTA and CDR2 is FQGNSA. The CDR3 totals 13 residues. CDR3 in amino acids: CASSVRTLNEQFF. The CDR3 bases are TGTGCCAGCAGCGTCCGAACCCTAAATGAGCAGTTCTTC.

The rearrangement links TRBV18 to TRBJ1-2, with D possibly matching TRBD1 (5 bases). Germline V gene lookup returns CDR1 KGHSH and CDR2 LQKENI. This CDR3 region has 12 residues. V lost 5 bases, J lost 3 bases, and 7 bases lay in between. Written as DNA, the CDR3 is TGTGCCAGCTCATCCAGGGACTATGGCTACACCTTC. This gives the protein CASSSRDYGYTF.

This sequence joins TRBV6-5 and TRBJ1-1, with a tentative D call TRBD1 (5 bases). Trimming took off 5 bases at V and 1 base at J, with 8 bases between the two ends. The CDR3 runs to 13 residues. Per germline, CDR1 MNHEY and CDR2 SVGAGI. This CDR3 is CASSLGGNTEAFF. CDR3 bases: TGTGCCAGCAGTCTCGGGGGGAACACTGAAGCTTTCTTT.

The J gene is TRBJ1-1, the V gene TRBV5-5; D call uncertain. Trimming removed 0 bases at V and 2 bases at J, with 8 bases between. Germline values: CDR1 SGHKS, CDR2 YYEKEE (reference sequence). CDR3 length equals 14 residues. For the CDR3, the DNA is TGTGCCAGCAGCTTGGGTGTAGTAAACACTGAAGCTTTCTTT. This codes for CASSLGVVNTEAFF. Drawing the rest from reference TRBV5-5 and TRBJ1-1, the complete variable domain is DAGVTQSPTHLIKTRGQQVTLRCSPISGHKSVSWYQQVLGQGPQFIFQYYEKEERGRGNFPDRFSARQFPNYSSELNVNALLLGDSALYLCASSLGVVNTEAFFGQGTRLTVV.

The chain couples TRBV28 to TRBJ2-2; D may be TRBD2 (5 bases). The CDR3 has 14 residues. From germline, CDR1 is MDHEN and CDR2 SYDVKM. The CDR3 nucleotides read TGTGTCGCAGCGGACGGAGGAGGCACCGGGGAGCTGTTTTTT. Translated, it gives CVAADGGGTGELFF.

V and J are TRBV19 and TRBJ1-2; D call uncertain. The CDR3 sequence is 13 residues long. The V end was cut by 3 bases, the J end by 1 base, with 6 bases between. The germline CDR1 and CDR2 sequences are LNHDA and SQIVND (reference sequence). The CDR3 sequence is CASSIGGNYGYTF. The CDR3 coding sequence is TGTGCCAGTAGTATTGGCGGTAACTATGGCTACACCTTC.

The genes are TRBV2 and TRBJ1-5; 7 nucleotides match TRBD1. This CDR3 has 20 residues. Looked up from germline, CDR1 is SNHLY and CDR2 is FYNNEI. Unmatched junction bases numbered 20, after V lost 5 bases and J lost 1 base. Here the CDR3 DNA reads TGTGCCAGCAGTCATCCGGACGGGAGGGACAGTCGAGCGAGCAATCAGCCCCAGCATTTT. Protein: CASSHPDGRDSRASNQPQHF.

The chain combines TRBV3-1 (or the pseudogene TRBV3-2) with TRBJ1-1; 8 bases are shared with TRBD1. The CDR3 length is 14 residues. Germline CDR1 is LGHDT and CDR2 is YNNKEL (reference sequence). J lost 5 bases, V lost 5 bases, and 7 bases had no gene match. The CDR3 loop is CASSTRQGWTEAFF. CDR3 coding DNA: TGTGCCAGCAGCACCCGACAGGGGTGGACTGAAGCTTTCTTT.

The chain couples TRBV4-1 to TRBJ2-4; the D gene is possibly TRBD1 (5 bases). Germline loops: CDR1 MGHRA, CDR2 YSYEKL. V was clipped by 0 bases and J by 8 bases, with 14 bases between them. CDR3 length equals 15 residues. The CDR3 DNA follows: TGCGCCAGCAGCCAAGAACAGGTTGGTTCGTACATTCAGTACTTC. Amino acids: CASSQEQVGSYIQYF.

This chain uses TRBV5-1 with TRBJ2-1, with 10 bases fitting TRBD2. Germline trimming cut 2 bases from V and 1 base from J; bases unmatched to any gene: 6. Looked up from germline, CDR1 is SGHRS and CDR2 is YFSETQ. The CDR3 consists of 17 residues. As DNA, the CDR3 is TGCGCCAGCAGCTTCGGAAGCGGGGGGGTATCCTACAATGAGCAGTTCTTC. This gives the protein CASSFGSGGVSYNEQFF.